This TCR beta chain was retrieved from a study of blood T cell repertoires in COVID-19. Study-wide background: Sites in the United States, Italy and Spain provided acute and convalescent COVID-19 samples.

In the authors' workflow: The assay estimated nucleated cells by amplifying reference gene primers. The data were produced by immunoSEQ multiplex PCR, yet TCRdb's version contains in-frame clones alone and is incomplete. D and trimming were read from the DNA, whereas the V and J calls and clone size are those reported in that table. The sample has around 330,000 clones, roughly 90% seen once. Recovered Cohort 3 donors showed two negative PCRs, clearance, or symptom resolution. V was pared by 0 bases and J by 2 bases, with 17 bases between. This CDR3 has 17 amino acids. Germline V lookup: CDR1 MNHEY, CDR2 SVGEGT.

The receptor comes from a woman under 30 who had recovered from COVID-19. The V gene is TRBV6-2 or TRBV6-3, the J gene TRBJ2-7; D not resolved. The sequenced material came from PBMCs or T cells enriched from blood (not recorded which). The CDR3 nucleotides are TGTGCCAGCAGTTACTCGGCTGAGCGCCCCTATACCTACGAGCAGTACTTC. Translation: CASSYSAERPYTYEQYF.